This T cell receptor beta chain was identified in a study of beta chain features in type 1 diabetes. This clone turned up a few times. Expressed TCRB transcripts were sequenced, since all the RNA that had been isolated was reverse transcribed. Assay: immunoSEQ multiplex PCR; the TCRdb copy retains only in-frame clones and omits some. Seen here are 120,000 to 150,000 clones, roughly 48% observed once, and the top ten hold 0.35% to 0.5%. V was shortened by 5 bases and J by 6 bases, with 8 bases between the two germline ends. The germline gives CDR1 SEHNR, CDR2 FQNEAQ (reference sequence). The CDR3 totals 12 residues.

The rearrangement joins TRBV7-9 to TRBJ2-1; D unclear. Sequenced material: Tregs from blood. This sequence originates from a young man in good health. The CDR3 here is CASSTPGNEQFF. The DNA of the CDR3 is TGTGCCAGCAGCACCCCGGGCAATGAGCAGTTCTTC.